This is a list of T cell receptor beta chains from one sample in a study of T cell changes during pregnancy in multiple sclerosis. The assay was immunoSEQ multiplex PCR, and TCRdb's table has in-frame clones only and misses some. The sample contains around 80,000 clones, approximately 95% of which appear only once. The material sequenced was peripheral blood, taken in the second trimester of pregnancy. Receptor source: a female donor in good health, enrolled as a control in a pregnancy study. The CDR3 runs from the conserved cysteine through the conserved F or W. The size of a clone is reported for some rows only, either as once, few or many, or as a class for expanded clones.

J: TRBJ2-2
V: TRBV2
size: .
CDR3: CASRRLATNTGELFF

J: TRBJ2-1
V: TRBV10-1
size: .
CDR3: CASSKEGRGYNEQFF

J: TRBJ1-4
V: TRBV28
size: .
CDR3: CASCLGTGNEEKLFF

J: TRBJ2-6
V: TRBV18
size: once
CDR3: CASSRDSSGANVLTF

J: TRBJ2-1
V: TRBV27
size: .
CDR3: CASTSDRLSYNEQFF

J: TRBJ1-1
V: TRBV10-3
size: .
CDR3: CAISESAAGVDTEAFF

J: TRBJ2-3
V: TRBV7-6
size: once
CDR3: CASSFGGSSGSTDTQYF

J: TRBJ2-7
V: TRBV4-1
size: .
CDR3: CASSQVQGQGGYEQYF

J: TRBJ2-3
V: TRBV5-6
size: .
CDR3: CASSFGTTPLATQYF

J: TRBJ2-7
V: TRBV5-6
size: .
CDR3: CASSLGTGFYEQYF

J: TRBJ2-7
V: TRBV28
size: .
CDR3: CASTGDRGTGLAGIWAYEQYF

J: TRBJ2-2
V: TRBV4-2
size: .
CDR3: CASSQEGQGQGELFF

J: TRBJ2-6
V: TRBV10-3
size: .
CDR3: CAISGQISGANVLTF

J: TRBJ1-5
V: TRBV5-8
size: .
CDR3: CASSFDRGTNQPQHF

J: TRBJ2-5
V: TRBV5-1
size: .
CDR3: CASSLVTTAGGQTQYF

J: TRBJ2-7
V: TRBV4-1
size: once
CDR3: CASSQGHGYEQYF

J: TRBJ1-2
V: TRBV2
size: .
CDR3: CASSEQGAGNYGYTF

J: TRBJ2-3
V: TRBV27
size: .
CDR3: CASSFLTDRASTDTQYF

J: TRBJ2-7
V: TRBV6-1
size: .
CDR3: CASSAVGDTYEQYF

J: TRBJ2-5
V: TRBV4-1
size: .
CDR3: CASSQMGQGKTQYF

J: TRBJ1-1
V: TRBV27
size: .
CDR3: CASSPLRDRKLSEAFF

J: TRBJ1-3
V: TRBV5-1
size: .
CDR3: CASSIAADGNTIYF

J: TRBJ2-7
V: TRBV4-2
size: .
CDR3: CASSRRRTGDAGIAAYEQYF

J: TRBJ2-3
V: TRBV5-4
size: once
CDR3: CASSLVVGGSHTDTQYF

J: TRBJ2-7
V: TRBV27
size: .
CDR3: CASSLGRGGYEQYF

J: TRBJ2-1
V: TRBV7-9
size: .
CDR3: CASSFILTGTKPGEQFF

J: TRBJ1-1
V: TRBV28
size: once
CDR3: CASSASLNTEAFF

J: TRBJ1-1
V: TRBV28
size: .
CDR3: CASSLFGGKGQNTEAFF

J: TRBJ2-2
V: TRBV5-1
size: .
CDR3: CASSLVGLVSTGELFF

J: TRBJ2-1
V: TRBV4-2
size: .
CDR3: CASSQPLGNEQFF

J: TRBJ2-3
V: TRBV18
size: .
CDR3: CASSPLEADTQYF

J: .
V: TRBV6-1
size: .
CDR3: CASSEFYEQYF

J: TRBJ2-1
V: TRBV5-5
size: once
CDR3: CASSLRTSAYNEQFF

J: TRBJ1-4
V: TRBV2
size: .
CDR3: CASSGGQNNEKLFF

J: TRBJ2-7
V: TRBV5-1
size: .
CDR3: CASSGTGTSGVTYEQYF

J: TRBJ2-3
V: TRBV9
size: .
CDR3: CASSVEARSTQYF

J: TRBJ1-4
V: TRBV7-2
size: .
CDR3: CASSLTRVSGEKLFF

J: TRBJ2-1
V: TRBV6-6
size: .
CDR3: CASSSPDSYNEQFF

J: TRBJ2-3
V: TRBV5-6
size: .
CDR3: CASSLVFTDQTDTQYF

J: TRBJ1-4
V: TRBV28
size: .
CDR3: CASSLQGAATNEKLFF

J: TRBJ2-4
V: TRBV5-6
size: .
CDR3: CASSSVAGFVAKNIQYF

J: TRBJ2-3
V: TRBV5-1
size: .
CDR3: CASSATGGVTDTQYF

J: TRBJ2-5
V: TRBV10-3
size: .
CDR3: CAISPGGTQETQYF

J: TRBJ1-6
V: TRBV28
size: .
CDR3: CASSPGTGSNSPLHF

J: TRBJ1-2
V: TRBV6-5
size: .
CDR3: CASSYSQGIVQGYTF

J: TRBJ1-5
V: TRBV7-6
size: .
CDR3: CASSSRENQPQHF

J: TRBJ2-7
V: TRBV6-1
size: .
CDR3: CASREGTSGSYEQYF

J: TRBJ2-3
V: TRBV5-1
size: .
CDR3: CASSSRQVGTDTQYF

J: TRBJ2-7
V: TRBV7-8
size: .
CDR3: CASSFFGDREREQYF

J: TRBJ1-3
V: TRBV9
size: once
CDR3: CASSVGQTTGNTIYF

J: TRBJ2-1
V: TRBV6-6
size: .
CDR3: CASSQDRGNNEQFF

J: TRBJ2-2
V: TRBV2
size: .
CDR3: CASSGQNTGELFF

J: TRBJ2-5
V: TRBV5-5
size: .
CDR3: CASSLQGGLSQETQYF

J: TRBJ2-2
V: TRBV5-5
size: .
CDR3: CASSREGAGELFF